This T cell receptor beta chain was sequenced in a study of cytomegalovirus exposure and HLA in healthy donors. CDR1 is SGHNT and CDR2 is YYREEE in the germline V gene (reference sequence). This CDR3 contains 13 residues. This clone was counted a few times. The PCR made use of 60 Vbeta and 13 Jbeta primers. TCRdb's table, derived via immunoSEQ multiplex PCR, lists solely in-frame clones and lacks some. The table has about 90,000 clones, about 74% seen once. This sequence joins TRBV5-4 and TRBJ2-3; a weak D match, TRBD2 (5 bases). The material sequenced was PBMCs. The TCR comes from a woman aged 45-59 years in good health and CMV-seropositive. The CDR3 loop is CAMIGSNTDTQYF. The CDR3 nucleotides are TGTGCTATGATAGGGAGCAACACAGATACGCAGTATTTT.